Sequencing of this T cell receptor (beta chain) was carried out in a study of blood T cells in healthy people across ages. A few counts support this clonotype. Next came a second PCR, run for about 6 to 11 cycles, which used a sample-barcoded 5' primer along with a J-beta primer mix. MiXCR, run by TCRdb on the 5' RACE reads, gives a single entry per CDR3 protein. The table shows 1.5 million to 2 million distinct CDR3 sequences, with 34% occurring only once. Source material: blood. The clonotype comes from a woman aged 25 to 39 in good health.

The CDR3 loop is CSAKTGKNQPQHF. Written as DNA, the CDR3 is TGCAGTGCTAAAACAGGGAAAAATCAGCCCCAGCATTTT. This rearrangement joins TRBV20-1 to TRBJ1-5; the D gene is possibly TRBD1 (6 bases). There are 13 residues in the CDR3. Germline CDR1 reads DFQATT; CDR2 reads SNEGSKA (reference sequence). The V end lost 4 bases, the J end lost 4 bases, and 11 bases lay between the germline ends.